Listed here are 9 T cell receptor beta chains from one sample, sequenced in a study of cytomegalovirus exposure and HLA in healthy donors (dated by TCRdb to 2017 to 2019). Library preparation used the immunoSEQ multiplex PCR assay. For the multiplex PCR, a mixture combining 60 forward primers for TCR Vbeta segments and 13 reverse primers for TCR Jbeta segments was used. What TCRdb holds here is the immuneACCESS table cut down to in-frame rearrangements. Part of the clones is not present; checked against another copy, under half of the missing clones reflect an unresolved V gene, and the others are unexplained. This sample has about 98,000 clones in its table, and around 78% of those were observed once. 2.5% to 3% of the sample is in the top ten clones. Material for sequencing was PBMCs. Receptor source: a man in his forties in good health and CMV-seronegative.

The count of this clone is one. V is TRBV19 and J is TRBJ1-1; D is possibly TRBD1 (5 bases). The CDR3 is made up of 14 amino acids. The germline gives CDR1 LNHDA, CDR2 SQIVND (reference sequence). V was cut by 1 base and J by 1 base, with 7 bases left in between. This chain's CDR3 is CASSIGRGNTEAFF. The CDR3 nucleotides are TGTGCCAGTAGTATAGGGAGGGGGAACACTGAAGCTTTCTTT.

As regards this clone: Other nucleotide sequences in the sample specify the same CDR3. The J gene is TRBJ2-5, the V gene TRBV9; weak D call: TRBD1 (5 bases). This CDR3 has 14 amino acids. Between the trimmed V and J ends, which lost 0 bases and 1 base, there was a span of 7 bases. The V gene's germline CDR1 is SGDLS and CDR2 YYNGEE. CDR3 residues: CASSVGQGQETQYF. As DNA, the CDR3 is TGTGCCAGCAGCGTAGGGCAGGGCCAAGAGACCCAGTACTTC.

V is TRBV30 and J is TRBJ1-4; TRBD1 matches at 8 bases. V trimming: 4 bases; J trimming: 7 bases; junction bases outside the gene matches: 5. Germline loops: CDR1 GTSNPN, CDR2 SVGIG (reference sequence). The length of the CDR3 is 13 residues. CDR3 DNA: TGTGCCTGGACCACGGGACAGGTTGAAAAACTGTTTTTT. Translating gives CAWTTGQVEKLFF. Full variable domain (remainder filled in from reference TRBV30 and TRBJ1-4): SQTIHQWPATLVQPVGSPLSLECTVEGTSNPNLYWYRQAAGRGLQLLFYSVGIGQISSEVPQNLSASRPQDRQFILSSKKLLLSDSGFYLCAWTTGQVEKLFFGSGTQLSVL.

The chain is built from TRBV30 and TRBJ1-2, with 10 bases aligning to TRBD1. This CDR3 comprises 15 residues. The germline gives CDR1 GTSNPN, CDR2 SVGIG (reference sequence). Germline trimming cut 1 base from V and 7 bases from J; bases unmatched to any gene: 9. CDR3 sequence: CAWSGETGQGFGYTF. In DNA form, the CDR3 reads TGTGCCTGGAGTGGGGAGACGGGACAGGGGTTTGGCTACACCTTC.

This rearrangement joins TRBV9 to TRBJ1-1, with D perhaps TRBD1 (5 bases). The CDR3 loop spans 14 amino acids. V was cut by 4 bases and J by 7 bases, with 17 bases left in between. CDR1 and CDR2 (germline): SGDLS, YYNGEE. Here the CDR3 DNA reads TGTGCCAGCAGCCCGGGGGGGGTTTTGGGTGAAGCTTTCTTT. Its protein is CASSPGGVLGEAFF.

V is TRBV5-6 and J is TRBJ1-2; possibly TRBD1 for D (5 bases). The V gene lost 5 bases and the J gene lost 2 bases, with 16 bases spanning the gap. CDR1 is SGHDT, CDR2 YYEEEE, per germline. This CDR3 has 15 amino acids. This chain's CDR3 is CASRSSGRGNYGYTF. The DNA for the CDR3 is TGTGCCAGCAGATCGTCGGGGAGGGGAAACTATGGCTACACCTTC.

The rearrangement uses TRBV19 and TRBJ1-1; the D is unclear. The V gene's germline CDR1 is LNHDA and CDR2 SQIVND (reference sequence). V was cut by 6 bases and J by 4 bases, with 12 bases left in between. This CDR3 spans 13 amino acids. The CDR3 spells CASSKIGGTEAFF. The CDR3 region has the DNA TGTGCCAGTAGCAAAATCGGAGGCACTGAAGCTTTCTTT.

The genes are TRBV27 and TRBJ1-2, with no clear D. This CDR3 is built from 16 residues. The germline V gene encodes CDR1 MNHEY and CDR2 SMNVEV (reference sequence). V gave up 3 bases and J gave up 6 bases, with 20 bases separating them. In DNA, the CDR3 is TGTGCCAGCAGTTTCACTACCACGTGGGAGGGAAATGGCTACACCTTC. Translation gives CASSFTTTWEGNGYTF.

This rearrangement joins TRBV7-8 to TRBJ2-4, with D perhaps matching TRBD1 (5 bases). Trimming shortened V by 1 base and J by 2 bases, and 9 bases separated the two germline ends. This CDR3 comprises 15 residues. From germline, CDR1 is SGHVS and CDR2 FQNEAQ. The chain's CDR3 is CASSLVRGPKNIQYF. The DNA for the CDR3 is TGTGCCAGCAGCTTAGTTAGGGGTCCCAAAAACATTCAGTACTTC.